This TCR beta chain was captured by sequencing in a study of Ad26.COV2.S vaccination and SARS-CoV-2 variants. Study as a whole: Ad26.COV2.S shots went into the muscle once or twice, 56 days apart. Study results and limitations: Breadth and depth estimates from TCRs may understate total T cell responses.

Treatment meaning: some 20 received Ad26.COV2.S at low or high dose, single or two shots; several received placebo; per-sample allocation not given. The samples date from day 63 after the first vaccine or placebo injection. This person who donated was an adult of 18-55 years in Boston. Its platform was an Ad26 vector, and its expressed antigen was Wuhan-strain SARS-CoV-2 spike. Assay used: immunoSEQ multiplex PCR; TCRdb lists only in-frame clones, some missing. The profile shows around 450,000 clones, 89% of them singletons. This clone has a handful of counts. The antigen is not known. This receptor was obtained from a person between 18 and 65 years old who received the Ad26.COV2.S COVID-19 vaccine or a placebo. The source was peripheral blood, collected in a trial of Ad26.COV2.S vaccine versus placebo.

The CDR3 sequence is CASSTRTPRGGMNTEAFF. Written as DNA, the CDR3 is TGTGCCAGTAGTACGCGAACGCCTCGAGGGGGGATGAACACTGAAGCTTTCTTT. V and J are TRBV19 and TRBJ1-1, with D tentatively TRBD1 (6 bases). Germline V CDR1 and CDR2: LNHDA, SQIVND (reference sequence). The V and J ends lost 4 bases and 0 bases respectively, with 21 bases between them. The CDR3 consists of 18 residues.